These 23 T cell receptor beta chains came from one sample sequenced in a study of OX40 agonist ivuxolimab in advanced cancers. Some clones are missing from TCRdb's copy, which holds only in-frame ones; the method was immunoSEQ multiplex PCR. The sample holds 70,000 to 95,000 clones, under 85% seen once. The material sequenced was CD4+ or CD8+ T cells sorted from blood, taken in a trial of the OX40 agonist ivuxolimab. These receptor sequences come from an adult with an advanced solid tumor such as melanoma, head and neck, liver or kidney cancer.

The V gene is TRBV4-3, the J gene TRBJ2-7; 10 bases match TRBD1. Germline V gives CDR1 LGHNA, CDR2 YSLEER. This CDR3 has 15 residues. V shed 1 base, J shed 2 bases, and the junction held 2 bases outside the gene matches. This chain's CDR3 is CASSQADRGAYEQYF. The CDR3 coding sequence is TGCGCCAGCAGCCAAGCGGACAGGGGGGCCTACGAGCAGTACTTC.

The chain links TRBV30 to TRBJ2-7, with D possibly matching TRBD1 (6 bases). Deletions cut 0 bases from V and 6 bases from J, with 15 bases between. Germline V gene sequence: CDR1 GTSNPN, CDR2 SVGIG (reference sequence). This CDR3 is 14 amino acids long. The CDR3 reads CAWSVFGQGGEQYF. The CDR3 coding sequence is TGTGCCTGGAGTGTGTTTGGACAAGGGGGCGAGCAGTACTTC.

The chain recombines TRBV5-1 with TRBJ2-1; D tentatively reads TRBD1 or TRBD2 (5 bases each). This CDR3 contains 14 residues. From germline, CDR1 is SGHRS and CDR2 YFSETQ. Trimming removed 1 base at V and 4 bases at J, with 9 bases between. In nucleotides, the CDR3 is TGCGCCAGCAGCTTGCGGGACGTATACAATGAGCAGTTCTTC. This codes for CASSLRDVYNEQFF. Based on the CDR3 plus reference TRBV5-1 and TRBJ2-1, the full variable domain is KAGVTQTPRYLIKTRGQQVTLSCSPISGHRSVSWYQQTPGQGLQFLFEYFSETQRNKGNFPGRFSGRQFSNSRSEMNVSTLELGDSALYLCASSLRDVYNEQFFGPGTRLTVL.

This rearrangement joins TRBV30 to TRBJ1-1, with D hard to call. The V and J ends lost 5 bases and 5 bases respectively, with 18 bases between them. The CDR3 spans 14 residues. Germline V gene data show CDR1 as GTSNPN and CDR2 as SVGIG (reference sequence). In DNA form, the CDR3 reads TGTGCCTGGTCCCTATGGGGTAGGGAAACTGAAGCTTTCTTT. It encodes CAWSLWGRETEAFF.

This clone was observed once. This sequence joins TRBV9 and TRBJ1-1, with D possibly TRBD1 on 6 matching bases. CDR3 size: 15 residues. V shed 0 bases and J shed 1 base, with 10 bases lying between them. CDR1 is SGDLS and CDR2 is YYNGEE in the germline V gene. The CDR3 DNA sequence: TGTGCCAGCAGCGTAGCGGGGGCCGCGAACACTGAAGCTTTCTTT. Translated, it gives CASSVAGAANTEAFF.

Only one count was recorded for this clone. The CDR3 coding sequence is TGTGCCAGCAGTTTCTCCGGGACAACCTTTAGCACAGATACGCAGTATTTT. It yields the protein CASSFSGTTFSTDTQYF. V usage is TRBV27 and J usage is TRBJ2-3, with D possibly matching TRBD1 (6 bases). CDR1 is MNHEY and CDR2 is SMNVEV in the germline V gene (reference sequence). The V gene lost 3 bases and the J gene lost 0 bases, with 16 bases spanning the gap. The CDR3 loop spans 17 amino acids.

The CDR3 protein is CASSFAQGGYGYTF. The CDR3 nucleotides are TGCGCCAGCAGCTTTGCCCAGGGCGGCTATGGCTACACCTTC. This rearrangement joins TRBV5-1 to TRBJ1-2; tentative D call: TRBD1 (5 bases). This CDR3 has 14 residues. Trimming shortened V by 2 bases and J by 4 bases, and 12 bases separated the two germline ends. Looked up from germline, CDR1 is SGHRS and CDR2 is YFSETQ.

The V gene is TRBV10-3, the J gene TRBJ2-3; D is ambiguous. Germline CDR1 is ENHRY and CDR2 is SYGVKD. The CDR3 extends over 14 amino acids. V was pared by 2 bases and J by 2 bases, with 8 bases between. The CDR3: CAISEIAYTDTQYF. The CDR3 DNA reads TGTGCCATCAGTGAGATAGCCTACACAGATACGCAGTATTTT.

The chain combines TRBV27 with TRBJ2-7, with D possibly matching TRBD1 (6 bases). Germline CDR1 reads MNHEY; CDR2 reads SMNVEV (reference sequence). This CDR3 is 12 amino acids long. Trimming shortened V by 4 bases and J by 3 bases, and 7 bases separated the two germline ends. The CDR3 bases are TGTGCCAGCAGTTCGGACAGCTACGAGCAGTACTTC. Translated: CASSSDSYEQYF.

The chain combines TRBV14 with TRBJ2-3; D possibly corresponds to TRBD1 (5 bases). The ends were cut back, 4 bases at V and 7 bases at J, with 18 bases in the middle. The CDR3 is 15 residues long. CDR1 is SGHDN, CDR2 FVKESK, per germline. CDR3 nucleotides: TGTGCCAGCAGCCCAGCTTTTGGGGCCCGTCATACGCAGTATTTT. This encodes CASSPAFGARHTQYF.

The chain carries TRBV6-6 and TRBJ1-5, with D tentatively TRBD1 (5 bases). Trimming removed 10 bases from V and 0 bases from J, with 16 bases in between. CDR1 is MNHNY, CDR2 SVGAGI, per germline (reference sequence). The CDR3 extends over 15 amino acids. CDR3 region: CAIQDRTVSNQPQHF. The CDR3 DNA is TGTGCCATACAGGATAGGACGGTTAGCAATCAGCCCCAGCATTTT.

The chain joins TRBV5-1 to TRBJ1-3; D ambiguous. Germline CDR1 SGHRS, CDR2 YFSETQ. The CDR3 consists of 15 residues. With 4 bases removed from V and 2 bases from J, the gap between germline ends came to 13 bases. The CDR3: CASSPGGKTGNTIYF. CDR3 bases: TGCGCCAGCAGCCCCGGCGGGAAAACTGGAAACACCATATATTTT. The variable domain in full, with the rest retrieved from reference TRBV5-1 and TRBJ1-3, is KAGVTQTPRYLIKTRGQQVTLSCSPISGHRSVSWYQQTPGQGLQFLFEYFSETQRNKGNFPGRFSGRQFSNSRSEMNVSTLELGDSALYLCASSPGGKTGNTIYFGEGSWLTVV.

This chain links TRBV4-3 with TRBJ2-2, with a weak D call TRBD2 (6 bases). Trimming pared 5 bases from V and 6 bases from J, leaving 10 bases between. CDR3 length equals 13 residues. Looked up from germline, CDR1 is LGHNA and CDR2 is YSLEER. CDR3 residues: CASSLRLAGELFF. The CDR3 nucleotides read TGCGCCAGCAGCTTACGACTAGCCGGGGAGCTGTTTTTT.

The chain recombines TRBV7-8 with TRBJ2-1, with 7 bases matching TRBD2. Germline V gene sequence: CDR1 SGHVS, CDR2 FQNEAQ. The length of the CDR3 is 17 residues. Trimming cost V 1 base and J 6 bases; bases outside gene matches: 12. Written as DNA, the CDR3 is TGTGCCAGCAGCTTAGGGGGGGGACGGGTTCCTCTCAATGAGCAGTTCTTC. Protein sequence: CASSLGGGRVPLNEQFF.

This chain links TRBV6-6 with TRBJ2-4; 8 positions agree with TRBD2. Losses at the gene ends were 5 bases for V and 5 bases for J; bases not matched to a gene: 5. Germline V gives CDR1 MNHNY, CDR2 SVGAGI (reference sequence). This CDR3 spans 14 amino acids. The CDR3 region is CASSRAGDENIQYF. DNA of the CDR3: TGTGCCAGCAGTCGAGCGGGAGACGAAAACATTCAGTACTTC.

This sequence joins TRBV27 and TRBJ2-2; D remains ambiguous. Germline V gives CDR1 MNHEY, CDR2 SMNVEV (reference sequence). V lost 4 bases and J 0 bases, leaving 3 bases between the germline ends. The CDR3 is 13 amino acids. In DNA, the CDR3 is TGTGCCAGCAGTTATTCGAACACCGGGGAGCTGTTTTTT. This encodes CASSYSNTGELFF.

The chain couples TRBV5-1 to TRBJ2-5, with 7 bases fitting TRBD2. The length of the CDR3 is 13 residues. V lost 3 bases, J lost 5 bases, and 4 bases stayed unmatched. CDR1 and CDR2 (germline): SGHRS, YFSETQ. The DNA for the CDR3 is TGCGCCAGCAGCTCAGGACTAGAGGAGACCCAGTACTTC. It yields the protein CASSSGLEETQYF.

This chain joins TRBV30 and TRBJ1-5; no firm D call. V shed 3 bases and J shed 7 bases, with 13 bases lying between them. The length of the CDR3 is 13 residues. Germline V gene lookup returns CDR1 GTSNPN and CDR2 SVGIG (reference sequence). CDR3 amino acids: CAWRVGVGQPQHF. In DNA, the CDR3 is TGTGCCTGGAGGGTAGGCGTAGGGCAGCCCCAGCATTTT.

The chain links TRBV12-5 to TRBJ2-7, with TRBD2 identical over 7 bases. V lost 0 bases and J lost 1; bases outside the gene matches: 15. CDR1 and CDR2 (germline): LGHNT, FRNRAP. CDR3 length: 19 amino acids. In DNA form, the CDR3 reads TGTGCTAGTGGTTTGGTACTAACTAGCGCGCCGTACAGGTCCTACGAGCAGTACTTC. It translates to CASGLVLTSAPYRSYEQYF. Together with reference TRBV12-5 and TRBJ2-7, the CDR3 gives the full variable domain: DARVTQTPRHKVTEMGQEVTMRCQPILGHNTVFWYRQTMMQGLELLAYFRNRAPLDDSGMPKDRFSAEMPDATLATLKIQPSEPRDSAVYFCASGLVLTSAPYRSYEQYFGPGTRLTVT.

This clone is a singleton in its sample. V is TRBV5-1 and J is TRBJ2-5; no definite D call. Germline CDR1 is SGHRS and CDR2 is YFSETQ. V was pared by 0 bases and J by 4 bases, with 10 bases between. The CDR3 runs to 14 residues. The DNA of the CDR3 is TGCGCCAGCAGCTTGGGGGTCTCCGGAGAGACCCAGTACTTC. Translated, it gives CASSLGVSGETQYF. Full variable domain (missing parts from reference TRBV5-1 and TRBJ2-5): KAGVTQTPRYLIKTRGQQVTLSCSPISGHRSVSWYQQTPGQGLQFLFEYFSETQRNKGNFPGRFSGRQFSNSRSEMNVSTLELGDSALYLCASSLGVSGETQYFGPGTRLLVL.

This clone was found a few times. The chain carries TRBV28 and TRBJ2-3; D may match TRBD1 or TRBD2 (5 bases each). Germline values: CDR1 MDHEN, CDR2 SYDVKM. The CDR3 sequence is 16 residues long. The V end lost 10 bases, the J end lost 0 bases, and 20 bases lay between the germline ends. CDR3 DNA sequence: TGTGCCACCAGGGCCGGGGCGAGCTCTAGCACAGATACGCAGTATTTT. Protein: CATRAGASSSTDTQYF. Full variable domain (rest looked up from reference TRBV28 and TRBJ2-3): DVKVTQSSRYLVKRTGEKVFLECVQDMDHENMFWYRQDPGLGLRLIYFSYDVKMKEKGDIPEGYSVSREKKERFSLILESASTNQTSMYLCATRAGASSSTDTQYFGPGTRLTVL.

The chain couples TRBV6-5 to TRBJ1-1, with D tentatively TRBD1 (6 bases). CDR3 size: 12 residues. V was cut by 5 bases and J by 4 bases, with 8 bases left in between. In germline, CDR1 is MNHEY, CDR2 SVGAGI. The DNA for the CDR3 is TGTGCCAGCAGTAGAGGGGGCACTGAAGCTTTCTTT. Protein product: CASSRGGTEAFF.

V is TRBV14 and J is TRBJ2-5; no firm D call. Trimming took off 4 bases at V and 5 bases at J, with 8 bases between the two ends. The CDR3 covers 12 residues. Germline V CDR1 and CDR2: SGHDN, FVKESK. The CDR3 protein is CASSLLRETQYF. As DNA, the CDR3 is TGTGCCAGCAGCCTTCTCAGGGAGACCCAGTACTTC.